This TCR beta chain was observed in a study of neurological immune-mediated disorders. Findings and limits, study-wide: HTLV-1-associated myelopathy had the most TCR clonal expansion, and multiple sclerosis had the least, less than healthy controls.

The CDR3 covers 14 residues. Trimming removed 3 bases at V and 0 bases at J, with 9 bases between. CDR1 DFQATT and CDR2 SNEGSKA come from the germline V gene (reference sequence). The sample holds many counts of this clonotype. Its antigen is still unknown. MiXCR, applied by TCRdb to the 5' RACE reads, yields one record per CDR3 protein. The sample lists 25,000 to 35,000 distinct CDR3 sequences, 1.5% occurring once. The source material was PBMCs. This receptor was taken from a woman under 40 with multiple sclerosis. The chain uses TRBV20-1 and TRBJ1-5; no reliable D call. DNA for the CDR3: TGCAGTGCTAGCCGACGGGATAGCAATCAGCCCCAGCATTTT. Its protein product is CSASRRDSNQPQHF.